These 24 T cell receptor beta chains originate from one sample sequenced in a study of blood T cell repertoires in COVID-19 (dated by TCRdb to 2020 to 2021). Preparation of the library involved the immunoSEQ multiplex PCR assay. TCRdb took over this immuneACCESS table, retaining in-frame rearrangements with V and J assigned. Such tables are incomplete; in checked studies, under half of the missing clones stem from an unresolved V gene, and the remainder is unexplained. The sample table holds 190,000 or so clones, of which around nine tenths were seen once. Of the sample, about 6.7% is held by the ten largest clones. The sequenced sample was peripheral blood. Receptor source: a man aged 40-50 years with acute or convalescent COVID-19.

The CDR3 reads CASSLDQATLHF. CDR3 in DNA: TGTGCCAGCAGTTTGGATCAGGCAACCCTCCACTTT. This chain uses TRBV28 with TRBJ1-6; D remains unclear. Trimming took 3 bases from V and 14 from J, leaving 11 bases between them. This CDR3 contains 12 residues. CDR1 is MDHEN and CDR2 is SYDVKM in the germline V gene.

This chain uses TRBV2 with TRBJ1-5; D gene uncertain. This CDR3 is 14 amino acids long. Germline loops: CDR1 SNHLY, CDR2 FYNNEI. V lost 1 base, J lost 7 bases, and 11 bases lay in between. The CDR3 region is CASSEGAGAQPQHF. DNA for the CDR3: TGTGCCAGCAGTGAAGGGGCAGGCGCCCAGCCCCAGCATTTT.

This chain links TRBV7-2 with TRBJ1-2; 9 bases match TRBD1. V was pared by 3 bases and J by 8 bases, with 10 bases of the junction left unmatched. CDR1 and CDR2 (germline): SGHTA, FQGNSA. The length of the CDR3 is 15 residues. The DNA of the CDR3 is TGTGCCAGCAGCTTCTCCGGGACAGGGCCGTGGGGCTACACCTTC. Encoded protein: CASSFSGTGPWGYTF.

The chain carries TRBV5-1 and TRBJ1-6; TRBD1 might be the D (5 bases). Trimming left V 4 bases short and J 6 bases short, with 17 bases between. The CDR3 covers 16 residues. From germline, CDR1 is SGHRS and CDR2 YFSETQ. CDR3 sequence (DNA): TGCGCCAGCAGCCTCAGTTCGGGGGGGAGTAATTCACCCCTCCACTTT. Amino acid sequence: CASSLSSGGSNSPLHF.

This chain's CDR3 is CASSIRQQETQYF. The CDR3 DNA is TGTGCCAGTAGTATTCGACAGCAAGAGACCCAGTACTTC. This chain connects TRBV19 to TRBJ2-5, with D perhaps TRBD1 (5 bases). V lost 3 bases to trimming and J lost 2 bases, with 7 bases between them. Germline V gene sequence: CDR1 LNHDA, CDR2 SQIVND (reference sequence). The CDR3 runs to 13 residues.

The chain couples TRBV7-9 to TRBJ1-2, with TRBD1 matching over 9 bases. Germline CDR1 reads SEHNR; CDR2 reads FQNEAQ (reference sequence). CDR3 length: 13 amino acids. V dropped 1 base and J dropped 8; count of bases not matched to a gene: 2. The CDR3 protein is CASSLGTGDGYTF. The DNA for the CDR3 is TGTGCCAGCAGCTTAGGGACAGGGGACGGCTACACCTTC.

The rearrangement joins TRBV4-2 to TRBJ1-1; no clear D gene. V was trimmed by 0 bases and J by 1 base, leaving 6 bases between them. The CDR3 is made up of 14 amino acids. Germline values: CDR1 LGHNA, CDR2 YNFKEQ. The CDR3 is CASSQERGNTEAFF. CDR3 in DNA: TGTGCCAGCAGCCAAGAGAGAGGGAACACTGAAGCTTTCTTT.

The chain employs TRBV7-9 and TRBJ2-7; D possibly corresponds to TRBD2 (6 bases). This CDR3 has 13 amino acids. V was shortened by 4 bases and J by 2 bases, with 9 bases between the two germline ends. From germline, CDR1 is SEHNR and CDR2 FQNEAQ (reference sequence). CDR3: CASSSGLTYEQYF. Written as DNA, the CDR3 is TGTGCCAGCAGCTCGGGACTGACCTACGAGCAGTACTTC.

This clone has a handful of counts. This chain connects TRBV9 to TRBJ2-5, with 9 bases that match TRBD1. Germline CDR1 SGDLS, CDR2 YYNGEE. This CDR3 has 17 residues. J gave up 5 bases and V 3 bases, and 14 bases lay outside the gene matches. CDR3 DNA: TGTGCCAGCAGCGCTGGTTCGAAACAGGGGGCTAGGGAGACCCAGTACTTC. Amino acids: CASSAGSKQGARETQYF. Together with reference TRBV9 and TRBJ2-5, the CDR3 gives the full variable domain: DSGVTQTPKHLITATGQRVTLRCSPRSGDLSVYWYQQSLDQGLQFLIQYYNGEERAKGNILERFSAQQFPDLHSELNLSSLELGDSALYFCASSAGSKQGARETQYFGPGTRLLVL.

The genes are TRBV18 and TRBJ1-1; perhaps TRBD1 as D (5 bases). The CDR3 is made up of 13 amino acids. V was shortened by 1 base and J by 5 bases, with 8 bases between the two germline ends. Germline CDR1 is KGHSH and CDR2 is LQKENI. The CDR3 coding sequence is TGTGCCAGCTCACCACGGGGGAGGACTGAAGCTTTCTTT. Residues: CASSPRGRTEAFF.

The V gene is TRBV7-9, the J gene TRBJ2-4; weak D call: TRBD1 (6 bases). Trimming cost V 1 base and J 5 bases, with 12 bases left between them. The CDR3 runs to 15 residues. Germline CDR1 SEHNR, CDR2 FQNEAQ (reference sequence). The CDR3 nucleotides read TGTGCCAGCAGCTTAGACAGGGTGATCGAAAACATTCAGTACTTC. It yields the protein CASSLDRVIENIQYF.

The chain employs TRBV19 and TRBJ1-4; tentatively, D is TRBD1 (5 bases). V was shortened by 7 bases and J by 8 bases, with 17 bases between the two germline ends. CDR3 size: 14 residues. CDR1 LNHDA and CDR2 SQIVND come from the germline V gene (reference sequence). For the CDR3, the DNA is TGTGCCAGTACCCTAAGGGGCCCTGAGGAAAAACTGTTTTTT. This codes for CASTLRGPEEKLFF.

This chain links TRBV5-4 with TRBJ2-1; weak D call: TRBD2 (5 bases). CDR1 SGHNT and CDR2 YYREEE come from the germline V gene (reference sequence). CDR3 length: 12 amino acids. V lost 4 bases to trimming and J lost 5 bases, with 7 bases between them. The CDR3 region has the DNA TGTGCCAGCAGCCCACTAGACAATGAGCAGTTCTTC. Translated: CASSPLDNEQFF.

V usage is TRBV30 and J usage is TRBJ2-7, with a possible D match to TRBD1 (7 bases). The CDR3 is 15 residues long. From germline, CDR1 is GTSNPN and CDR2 SVGIG (reference sequence). Trimming left V 2 bases short and J 2 bases short, with 16 bases between. The CDR3 is CAWSFRRDRTYEQYF. CDR3 DNA sequence: TGTGCCTGGAGTTTTAGGAGGGACAGAACCTACGAGCAGTACTTC.

The chain uses TRBV23-1 and TRBJ1-6, with 7 bases aligning to TRBD1. TRBV23-1 is given ORF status, its function remaining uncertain. V lost 4 bases and J lost 3; bases outside the gene matches: 9. This CDR3 has 17 amino acids. The CDR3 loop reads CASSPTGVPVYNSPLHF. CDR3 nucleotides: TGCGCCAGCAGTCCAACAGGGGTCCCCGTCTATAATTCACCCCTCCACTTT.

The chain couples TRBV10-1 to TRBJ1-1; unclear D gene. Germline CDR1 and CDR2: WNHNN and SYGVQD (reference sequence). The V end was cut by 3 bases, the J end by 6 bases, with 11 bases between. The CDR3 spans 13 residues. Here the CDR3 DNA reads TGCGCCAGCAGTGAAAGAGGGATTTCTGAAGCTTTCTTT. Protein: CASSERGISEAFF.

The V gene is TRBV7-6, the J gene TRBJ2-3, with 8 bases that match TRBD2. Germline CDR1 is SGHVS and CDR2 is FNYEAQ. The CDR3 spans 16 residues. Trimming at V came to 1 base and at J to 1 base, leaving 4 bases not matched to a gene. CDR3 residues: CASSLDWRGGTDTQYF. The DNA of the CDR3 is TGTGCCAGCAGCTTAGACTGGCGGGGGGGCACAGATACGCAGTATTTT.

This clone was detected only a few times. This chain links TRBV6-5 with TRBJ1-1, with unresolved D. V was trimmed by 6 bases and J by 8 bases, leaving 10 bases between them. This CDR3 contains 11 residues. Germline V gene sequence: CDR1 MNHEY, CDR2 SVGAGI. CDR3 sequence reads: CASREAVEAFF. DNA of the CDR3: TGTGCCAGCAGGGAGGCCGTAGAAGCTTTCTTT.

Only one count was recorded for this clone. V is TRBV7-2 and J is TRBJ1-1, with 8 bases lining up with TRBD1. Germline values: CDR1 SGHTA, CDR2 FQGNSA. The CDR3 spans 14 residues. Germline trimming cut 1 base from V and 6 bases from J; bases unmatched to any gene: 4. The CDR3 bases are TGTGCCAGCAGCTTAGTACAGGGGGACGCTGAAGCTTTCTTT. Translating it yields CASSLVQGDAEAFF.

The chain couples TRBV6-5 to TRBJ2-5; D may be TRBD2 (5 bases). From germline, CDR1 is MNHEY and CDR2 SVGAGI. V shed 7 bases and J shed 0 bases, with 9 bases lying between them. The CDR3 is 13 amino acids. The chain's CDR3 is CASTGLNQETQYF. The CDR3 DNA sequence: TGTGCCAGCACCGGACTCAACCAAGAGACCCAGTACTTC.

The V gene is TRBV5-1, the J gene TRBJ1-1, with 7 bases lining up with TRBD1. V lost 3 bases and J lost 4; bases outside the gene matches: 9. The V gene's germline CDR1 is SGHRS and CDR2 YFSETQ. This CDR3 has 15 residues. The CDR3 here is CASSWQGEVGTEAFF. DNA for the CDR3: TGCGCCAGCAGCTGGCAGGGGGAGGTCGGCACTGAAGCTTTCTTT.

V usage is TRBV5-4 and J usage is TRBJ2-1; 9 nucleotides match TRBD2. The V gene end was trimmed by 1 base and the J gene end by 5 bases; junction bases not matched to a gene: 4. From germline, CDR1 is SGHNT and CDR2 YYREEE (reference sequence). CDR3 size: 15 residues. The CDR3 nucleotides are TGTGCCAGCAGCTTGATCAGCGGGGGGAACAATGAGCAGTTCTTC. Amino acid sequence: CASSLISGGNNEQFF.

This clone occurred once. The V gene is TRBV2, the J gene TRBJ1-6, with D perhaps TRBD1 (5 bases). V was trimmed by 7 bases and J by 14 bases, leaving 15 bases between them. Per the germline V gene, CDR1 is SNHLY and CDR2 is FYNNEI. This CDR3 region has 12 residues. The CDR3 sequence: CASNDRLLALHF. The CDR3 bases are TGTGCCAGCAACGACAGACTCTTAGCCCTCCACTTT. The whole variable domain, remainder taken from reference TRBV2 and TRBJ1-6, is EPEVTQTPSHQVTQMGQEVILRCVPISNHLYFYWYRQILGQKVEFLVSFYNNEISEKSEIFDDQFSVERPDGSNFTLKIRSTKLEDSAMYFCASNDRLLALHFGNGTRLTVT.

The chain recombines TRBV5-1 with TRBJ1-3; no clear D gene. CDR3 length: 15 amino acids. V was pared by 0 bases and J by 0 bases, with 7 bases between. Germline loops: CDR1 SGHRS, CDR2 YFSETQ. CDR3 loop: CASSLDTSSGNTIYF. The CDR3 DNA sequence: TGCGCCAGCAGCTTGGATACGAGCTCTGGAAACACCATATATTTT.